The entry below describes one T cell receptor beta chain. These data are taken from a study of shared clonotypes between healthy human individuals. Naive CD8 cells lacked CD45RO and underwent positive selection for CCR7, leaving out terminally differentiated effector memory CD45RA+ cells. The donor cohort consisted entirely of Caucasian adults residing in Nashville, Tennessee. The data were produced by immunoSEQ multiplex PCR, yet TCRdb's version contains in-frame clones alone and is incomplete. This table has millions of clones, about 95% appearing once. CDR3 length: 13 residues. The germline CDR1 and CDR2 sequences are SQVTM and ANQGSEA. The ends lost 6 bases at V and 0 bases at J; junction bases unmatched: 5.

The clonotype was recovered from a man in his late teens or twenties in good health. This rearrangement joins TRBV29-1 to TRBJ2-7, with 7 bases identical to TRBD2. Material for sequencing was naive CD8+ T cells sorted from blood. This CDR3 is CSVAAGLSYEQYF. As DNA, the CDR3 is TGCAGCGTCGCAGCGGGACTCTCCTACGAGCAGTACTTC.